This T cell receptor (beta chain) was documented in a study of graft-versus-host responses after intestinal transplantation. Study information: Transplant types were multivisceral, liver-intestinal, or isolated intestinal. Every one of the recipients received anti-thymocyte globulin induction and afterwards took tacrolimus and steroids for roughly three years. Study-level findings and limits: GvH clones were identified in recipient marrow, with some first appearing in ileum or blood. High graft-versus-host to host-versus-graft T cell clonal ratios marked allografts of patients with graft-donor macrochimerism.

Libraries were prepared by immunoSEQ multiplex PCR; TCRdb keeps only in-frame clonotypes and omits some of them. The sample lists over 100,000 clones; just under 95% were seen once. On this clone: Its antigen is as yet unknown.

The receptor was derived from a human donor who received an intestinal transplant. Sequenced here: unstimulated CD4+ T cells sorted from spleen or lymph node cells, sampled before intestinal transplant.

The CDR3 bases are TGTGCCAGCAGTGAAGGCCTGCTGAACACTGAAGCTTTCTTT. Protein product: CASSEGLLNTEAFF. The rearrangement links TRBV6-5 to TRBJ1-1; D remains unclear. Deletions cut 5 bases from V and 0 bases from J, with 10 bases between. Per the germline V gene, CDR1 is MNHEY and CDR2 is SVGAGI. The length of the CDR3 is 14 residues.